This T cell receptor beta chain stems from a study of shared clonotypes between healthy human individuals. Across the study: The cohort had two women and a few men, ages 18 to 49. CD4 naive and CD4 memory each took three plates per donor, while CD8 naive took two and CD8 memory one.

Germline V lookup: CDR1 SGHNT, CDR2 YYREEE (reference sequence). V lost 1 base, J lost 4 bases, and 17 bases lay in between. The CDR3 extends over 16 amino acids. The table came from immunoSEQ multiplex PCR; TCRdb's copy has only in-frame clones and leaves some out. In the table there are roughly 550,000 clones, nearly 97% of which are singletons. Naive CD8 cells, CD45RO-negative and positively selected for CCR7, excluded terminally differentiated effector memory CD45RA+ cells. Healthy HIV-negative adults with no recent acute infections or vaccinations were recruited as donors. A word on this clone: Its matching antigen is unknown.

Broader study findings: How much donors shared clonotypes was expected to be affected by sequencing depth.

This receptor was taken from a woman aged 25 to 39 in good health. The V and J genes are TRBV5-4 and TRBJ1-2; the D is unclear. Sample: naive CD8+ T cells sorted from blood. DNA for the CDR3: TGTGCCAGCAGCTTGAATAGAAACGGGATTCTCTATGGCTACACCTTC. Its translation: CASSLNRNGILYGYTF.